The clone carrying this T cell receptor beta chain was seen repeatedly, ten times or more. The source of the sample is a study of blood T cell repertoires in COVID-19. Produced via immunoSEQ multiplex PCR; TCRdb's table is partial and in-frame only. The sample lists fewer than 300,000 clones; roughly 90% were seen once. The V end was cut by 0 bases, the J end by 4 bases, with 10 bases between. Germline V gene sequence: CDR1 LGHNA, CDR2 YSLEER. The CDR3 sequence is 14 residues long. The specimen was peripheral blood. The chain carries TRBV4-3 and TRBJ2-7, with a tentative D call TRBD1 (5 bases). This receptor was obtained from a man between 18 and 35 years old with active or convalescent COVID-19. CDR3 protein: CASSQDGAGYEQYF. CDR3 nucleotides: TGCGCCAGCAGCCAAGATGGGGCAGGGTACGAGCAGTACTTC.